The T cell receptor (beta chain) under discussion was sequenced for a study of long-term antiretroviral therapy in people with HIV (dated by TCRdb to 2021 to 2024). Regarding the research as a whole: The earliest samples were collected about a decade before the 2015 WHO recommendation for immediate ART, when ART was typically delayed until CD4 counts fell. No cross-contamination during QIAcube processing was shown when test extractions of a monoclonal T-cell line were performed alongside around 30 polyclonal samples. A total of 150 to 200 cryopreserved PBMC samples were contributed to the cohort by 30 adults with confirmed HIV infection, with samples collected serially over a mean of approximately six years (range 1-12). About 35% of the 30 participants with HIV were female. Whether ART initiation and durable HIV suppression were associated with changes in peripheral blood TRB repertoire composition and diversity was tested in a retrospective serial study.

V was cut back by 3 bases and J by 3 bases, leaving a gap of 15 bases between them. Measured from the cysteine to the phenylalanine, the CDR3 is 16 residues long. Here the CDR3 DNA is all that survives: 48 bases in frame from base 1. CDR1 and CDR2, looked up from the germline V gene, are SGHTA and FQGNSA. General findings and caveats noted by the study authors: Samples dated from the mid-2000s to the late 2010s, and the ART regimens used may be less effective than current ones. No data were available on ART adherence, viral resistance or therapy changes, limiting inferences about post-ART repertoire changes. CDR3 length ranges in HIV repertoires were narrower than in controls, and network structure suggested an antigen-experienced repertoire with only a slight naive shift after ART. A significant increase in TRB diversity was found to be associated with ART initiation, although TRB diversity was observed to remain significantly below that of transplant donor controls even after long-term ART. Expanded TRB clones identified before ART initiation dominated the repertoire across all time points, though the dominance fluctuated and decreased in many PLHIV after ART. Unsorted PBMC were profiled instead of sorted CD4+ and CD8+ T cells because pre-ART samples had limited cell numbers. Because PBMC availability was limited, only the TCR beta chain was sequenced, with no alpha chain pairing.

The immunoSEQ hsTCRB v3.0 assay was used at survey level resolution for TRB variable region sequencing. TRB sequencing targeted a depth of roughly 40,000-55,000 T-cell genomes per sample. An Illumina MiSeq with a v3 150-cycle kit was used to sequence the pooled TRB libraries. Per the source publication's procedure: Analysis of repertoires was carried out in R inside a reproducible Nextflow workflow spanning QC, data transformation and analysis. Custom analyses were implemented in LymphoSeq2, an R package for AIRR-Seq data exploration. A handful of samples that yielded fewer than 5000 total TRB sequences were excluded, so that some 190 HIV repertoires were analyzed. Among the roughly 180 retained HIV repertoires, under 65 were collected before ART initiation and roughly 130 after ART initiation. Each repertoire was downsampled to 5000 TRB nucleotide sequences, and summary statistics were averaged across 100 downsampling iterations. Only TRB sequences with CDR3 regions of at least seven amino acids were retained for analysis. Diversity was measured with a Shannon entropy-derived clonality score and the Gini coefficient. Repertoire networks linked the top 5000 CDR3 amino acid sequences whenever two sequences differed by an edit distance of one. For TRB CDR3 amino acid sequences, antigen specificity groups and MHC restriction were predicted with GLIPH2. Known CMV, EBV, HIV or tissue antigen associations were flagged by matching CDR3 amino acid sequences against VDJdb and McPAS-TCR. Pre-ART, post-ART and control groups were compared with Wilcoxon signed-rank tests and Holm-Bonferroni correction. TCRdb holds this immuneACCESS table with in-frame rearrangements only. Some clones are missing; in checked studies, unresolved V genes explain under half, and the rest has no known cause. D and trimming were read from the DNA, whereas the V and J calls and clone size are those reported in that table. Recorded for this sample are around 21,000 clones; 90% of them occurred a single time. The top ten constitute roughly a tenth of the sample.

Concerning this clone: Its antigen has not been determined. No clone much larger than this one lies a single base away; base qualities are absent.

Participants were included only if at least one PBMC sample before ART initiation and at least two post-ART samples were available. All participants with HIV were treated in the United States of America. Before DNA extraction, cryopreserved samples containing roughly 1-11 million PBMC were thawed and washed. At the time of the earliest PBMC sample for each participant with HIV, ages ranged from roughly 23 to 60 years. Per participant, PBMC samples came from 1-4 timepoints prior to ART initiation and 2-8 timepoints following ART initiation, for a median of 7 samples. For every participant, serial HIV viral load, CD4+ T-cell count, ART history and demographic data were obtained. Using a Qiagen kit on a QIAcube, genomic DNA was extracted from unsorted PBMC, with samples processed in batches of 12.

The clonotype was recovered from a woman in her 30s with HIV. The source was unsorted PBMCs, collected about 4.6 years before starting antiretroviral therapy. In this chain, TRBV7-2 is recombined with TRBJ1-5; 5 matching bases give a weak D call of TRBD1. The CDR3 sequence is CASSLSNPGINQPQHF. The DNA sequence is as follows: TGTGCCAGCAGCTTGAGTAACCCAGGGATCAATCAGCCCCAGCATTTT.